Each of the 32 T cell receptor beta chains below was sequenced from the same sample in a study of PD-L1 blockade in urothelial cancer. TCRdb keeps only in-frame clones here, not all; method: immunoSEQ multiplex PCR. Among roughly 46,000 clones listed, 70% to 85% were seen once. Time point denoted: peripheral blood 6 weeks after treatment start. The source material was PBMCs, sampled around atezolizumab (anti-PD-L1) treatment. These receptors were taken from a man in his fifties or sixties with urothelial cancer.

The chain employs TRBV27 and TRBJ1-5; 10 positions match TRBD1. Germline V gene sequence: CDR1 MNHEY, CDR2 SMNVEV (reference sequence). The CDR3 contains 14 residues. The V segment lost 6 bases and the J segment 9 bases; nucleotides outside the gene matches: 8. CDR3 sequence (DNA): TGTGCCAGCAGCCGCGGACAGGGGGTATCGCCCCAGCATTTT. Translation: CASSRGQGVSPQHF.

This chain links TRBV7-2 with TRBJ2-7, with 12 bases lining up with TRBD1. The V gene's germline CDR1 is SGHTA and CDR2 FQGNSA. This CDR3 has 17 residues. The V segment lost 1 base and the J segment 2 bases; nucleotides outside the gene matches: 6. The CDR3 DNA reads TGTGCCAGCAGCTTAGTGGGACAGGGGGCTCAACCCTACGAGCAGTACTTC. Its translation is CASSLVGQGAQPYEQYF.

The CDR3 loop is CASSLAGTRYNEQFF. CDR3 sequence (DNA): TGTGCCAGCAGCTTAGCCGGGACTAGGTACAATGAGCAGTTCTTC. This chain uses TRBV7-2 with TRBJ2-1; 8 positions agree with TRBD2. The CDR3 extends over 15 amino acids. Germline CDR1 SGHTA, CDR2 FQGNSA. V lost 0 bases, J lost 4 bases, and 2 bases stayed unmatched.

This chain links TRBV18 with TRBJ1-4; 7 bases are a match to TRBD1. Germline V gene lookup returns CDR1 KGHSH and CDR2 LQKENI. The CDR3 is 15 residues long. V dropped 3 bases and J dropped 3; count of bases not matched to a gene: 4. The CDR3 DNA is TGTGCCAGCTCACCGGGGACAGATCCTAATGAAAAACTGTTTTTT. Translating it yields CASSPGTDPNEKLFF.

The rearrangement joins TRBV19 to TRBJ2-1; a weak D match, TRBD2 (5 bases). CDR1 and CDR2 from the germline V gene are LNHDA and SQIVND (reference sequence). V was pared by 3 bases and J by 4 bases, with 10 bases between. The CDR3 is 14 residues long. The CDR3 DNA follows: TGTGCCAGTAGTATTATTGGGAGTTACAATGAGCAGTTCTTC. Translated, it gives CASSIIGSYNEQFF.

The chain joins TRBV27 to TRBJ1-2; D gene unclear. Looked up from germline, CDR1 is MNHEY and CDR2 is SMNVEV (reference sequence). The CDR3 is 14 amino acids. The germline V and J ends were trimmed by 3 bases and 4 bases, with 12 bases remaining between them. The CDR3 coding sequence is TGTGCCAGCAGTTTTATGGAGGGTTCCTATGGCTACACCTTC. It encodes CASSFMEGSYGYTF.

This chain connects TRBV9 to TRBJ2-3, with D possibly TRBD2 on 6 matching bases. CDR1 is SGDLS and CDR2 is YYNGEE in the germline V gene. V was cut by 4 bases and J by 0 bases, with 9 bases left in between. The CDR3 is 14 residues long. Here the CDR3 DNA reads TGTGCCAGCAGCTTAGGGACTAGCACAGATACGCAGTATTTT. Its translation is CASSLGTSTDTQYF.

The chain employs TRBV12-2 and TRBJ2-6; TRBD1, the table's D call, was not compared with the DNA. TRBV12-2 has pseudogene status. CDR3 length: 20 amino acids. CDR3 region: CASRLAVQGTLSTGANVLTF. The CDR3, as DNA: TGTGCAAGTCGCTTAGCCGTGCAGGGAACACTGTCTACTGGGGCCAACGTCCTGACTTTC.

The CDR3 reads CASLGSEGVISNQPQHF. The CDR3 region has the DNA TGTGCCAGTTTGGGATCAGAAGGGGTTATTAGCAATCAGCCCCAGCATTTT. The chain links TRBV19 to TRBJ1-5, with D tentatively TRBD1 (5 bases). Germline-derived CDR1 and CDR2 are LNHDA and SQIVND (reference sequence). This CDR3 is built from 17 residues. V was pared by 8 bases and J by 0 bases, with 20 bases between.

The rearrangement links TRBV2 to TRBJ2-7, with D unresolved. This CDR3 spans 12 amino acids. Germline CDR1 is SNHLY and CDR2 is FYNNEI. The V and J ends lost 7 bases and 5 bases respectively, with 12 bases between them. The CDR3 loop is CASNIYSNEQYF. As DNA, the CDR3 is TGTGCCAGCAATATCTACAGTAACGAGCAGTACTTC. Supplemented by reference TRBV2 and TRBJ2-7, the full variable domain reads EPEVTQTPSHQVTQMGQEVILRCVPISNHLYFYWYRQILGQKVEFLVSFYNNEISEKSEIFDDQFSVERPDGSNFTLKIRSTKLEDSAMYFCASNIYSNEQYFGPGTRLTVT.

This sequence joins TRBV19 and TRBJ1-1, with D unclear. In germline, CDR1 is LNHDA, CDR2 SQIVND (reference sequence). The CDR3 length is 12 residues. Trimming left V 5 bases short and J 6 bases short, with 10 bases between. DNA for the CDR3: TGTGCCAGTAGTTACGGGGTCGCTGAAGCTTTCTTT. Protein: CASSYGVAEAFF.

This clone has just a few counts. This chain links TRBV27 with TRBJ2-7; D may be TRBD1 (6 bases). Trimming took off 5 bases at V and 3 bases at J, with 11 bases between the two ends. The CDR3 length is 13 residues. Germline assignment: CDR1 MNHEY and CDR2 SMNVEV (reference sequence). This chain's CDR3 is CASSRKQGYEQYF. The CDR3 coding sequence is TGTGCCAGCAGTCGTAAACAGGGCTACGAGCAGTACTTC.

This clone was observed a handful of times. V is TRBV5-6 and J is TRBJ2-1; maybe TRBD2 (6 bases). The CDR3 runs 16 residues. V was pared by 3 bases and J by 5 bases, with 18 bases between. Germline values: CDR1 SGHDT, CDR2 YYEEEE. The chain's CDR3 is CASSSLGLTRDNEQFF. CDR3 nucleotides: TGTGCCAGCAGCTCTCTCGGACTAACTCGAGACAATGAGCAGTTCTTC.

The chain combines TRBV27 with TRBJ2-2; 12 bases match TRBD2. Germline CDR1 reads MNHEY; CDR2 reads SMNVEV (reference sequence). V gave up 3 bases and J gave up 4 bases; unmatched junction bases: 12. The CDR3 length is 19 residues. The CDR3 DNA is TGTGCCAGCAGTTTCCACCCGCCGACTAGCGGGAGACTCACCGGGGAGCTGTTTTTT. It translates to CASSFHPPTSGRLTGELFF.

A few counts support this clone. The chain uses TRBV9 and TRBJ1-2; D is possibly TRBD1 (6 bases). This CDR3 region has 11 residues. Germline values: CDR1 SGDLS, CDR2 YYNGEE. Trimming left V 7 bases short and J 4 bases short, with 8 bases between. The CDR3 coding sequence is TGTGCCAGCGGGGGCTTCTATGGCTACACCTTC. It translates to CASGGFYGYTF.

The J gene is TRBJ1-1, the V gene TRBV12-5; no firm D call. Germline assignment: CDR1 LGHNT and CDR2 FRNRAP. This CDR3 spans 15 amino acids. V was cut by 1 base and J by 1 base, with 10 bases left in between. This CDR3 reads CASGLGPGWNTEAFF. The CDR3 nucleotides are TGTGCTAGTGGTTTGGGCCCCGGGTGGAACACTGAAGCTTTCTTT.

The chain recombines TRBV6-1 with TRBJ2-7; tentative D call: TRBD1 (8 bases). CDR3 length: 15 amino acids. Deletions cut 2 bases from V and 2 bases from J, with 13 bases between. Germline V gene sequence: CDR1 MNHNS, CDR2 SASEGT. DNA for the CDR3: TGTGCCAGCAGTGAACTACAGGGGGGGCCCTACGAGCAGTACTTC. It codes for CASSELQGGPYEQYF.

This rearrangement joins TRBV6-6 to TRBJ1-5; TRBD1 matches 7 bases. Unmatched junction bases numbered 6, after V lost 7 bases and J lost 0 bases. From germline, CDR1 is MNHNY and CDR2 SVGAGI (reference sequence). This CDR3 region has 15 residues. The CDR3 loop is CASIPGGYSNQPQHF. As DNA, the CDR3 is TGTGCCAGCATCCCAGGGGGTTATAGCAATCAGCCCCAGCATTTT.

The chain employs TRBV28 and TRBJ2-4, with D maybe TRBD1 (5 bases). This CDR3 spans 13 amino acids. V lost 9 bases and J 4 bases, leaving 13 bases between the germline ends. The germline V gene encodes CDR1 MDHEN and CDR2 SYDVKM. CDR3 loop: CASAVTAKNIQYF. As DNA, the CDR3 is TGTGCCAGTGCCGTGACAGCAAAAAACATTCAGTACTTC.

This sequence joins TRBV7-9 and TRBJ2-1; possible D gene TRBD1, 5 bases. V lost 5 bases and J 8 bases, leaving 25 bases between the germline ends. The germline V gene encodes CDR1 SEHNR and CDR2 FQNEAQ (reference sequence). This CDR3 has 17 amino acids. CDR3 residues: CASSHRGASGNFDEQFF. CDR3 nucleotide sequence: TGTGCCAGCAGCCACCGTGGGGCTAGTGGAAACTTCGATGAGCAGTTCTTC.

The chain has TRBV7-9 and TRBJ2-7, with 10 bases identical to TRBD2. With V trimmed by 5 bases and J by 2 bases, 3 bases remained unmatched. Germline CDR1 SEHNR, CDR2 FQNEAQ (reference sequence). The CDR3 consists of 14 residues. The CDR3, as DNA: TGTGCCAGCAGCCCTAGCGGGAGTCCCTACGAGCAGTACTTC. Translating gives CASSPSGSPYEQYF.

This chain connects TRBV30 to TRBJ2-2; 7 bases align to TRBD1. J lost 7 bases, V lost 3 bases, and 2 bases had no gene match. Germline V CDR1 and CDR2: GTSNPN, SVGIG (reference sequence). CDR3 size: 12 residues. The CDR3 spells CAWSRQGGELFF. CDR3 in DNA: TGTGCCTGGAGCCGACAGGGCGGGGAGCTGTTTTTT. Full variable domain (rest looked up from reference TRBV30 and TRBJ2-2): SQTIHQWPATLVQPVGSPLSLECTVEGTSNPNLYWYRQAAGRGLQLLFYSVGIGQISSEVPQNLSASRPQDRQFILSSKKLLLSDSGFYLCAWSRQGGELFFGEGSRLTVL.

The chain combines TRBV10-2 with TRBJ2-1, with D possibly TRBD2 on 6 matching bases. CDR3 length: 13 residues. Trimming cost V 4 bases and J 6 bases, with 10 bases left between them. Per the germline V gene, CDR1 is WSHSY and CDR2 is SAAADI. The CDR3 DNA sequence: TGCGCCAGCAGTGGTGGGGGGTCCAATGAGCAGTTCTTC. Its protein product is CASSGGGSNEQFF.

This clone came up a few times. The V gene is TRBV15, the J gene TRBJ1-1; possible D gene TRBD1, 6 bases. The CDR3 runs to 13 residues. V lost 7 bases and J 6 bases, leaving 15 bases between the germline ends. CDR1 and CDR2 from the germline V gene are LNHNV and YYDKDF (reference sequence). CDR3 in DNA: TGTGCCACCAAGGGGGAGCCGAGGGCTGAAGCTTTCTTT. It is translated as CATKGEPRAEAFF. The full variable domain, with the rest looked up from reference TRBV15 and TRBJ1-1, is DAMVIQNPRYQVTQFGKPVTLSCSQTLNHNVMYWYQQKSSQAPKLLFHYYDKDFNNEADTPDNFQSRRPNTSFCFLDIRSPGLGDTAMYLCATKGEPRAEAFFGQGTRLTVV.

This chain joins TRBV7-3 and TRBJ1-1; no clear D gene. The V and J ends lost 2 bases and 5 bases respectively, with 9 bases between them. Germline-derived CDR1 and CDR2 are SGHTA and FQGTGA. The CDR3 is 13 amino acids. CDR3 in amino acids: CASSLDWRTEAFF. For the CDR3, the DNA is TGTGCCAGCAGCTTAGACTGGCGGACTGAAGCTTTCTTT.

This clone appeared once. The J gene is TRBJ1-5, the V gene TRBV25-1; D not certain. CDR1 is MGHDK and CDR2 is SYGVNS in the germline V gene. This CDR3 spans 14 amino acids. V gave up 1 base and J gave up 1 base, with 5 bases separating them. The CDR3 bases are TGTGCCAGCAGTGAATCCGGGAGCAATCAGCCCCAGCATTTT. Amino acids: CASSESGSNQPQHF. Combining the CDR3 with reference TRBV25-1 and TRBJ1-5 gives the whole variable domain EADIYQTPRYLVIGTGKKITLECSQTMGHDKMYWYQQDPGMELHLIHYSYGVNSTEKGDLSSESTVSRIRTEHFPLTLESARPSHTSQYLCASSESGSNQPQHFGDGTRLSIL.

This clone was seen a handful of times. This chain connects TRBV30 to TRBJ1-3; D gene unclear. V lost 5 bases and J lost 0, with 11 bases in between. Germline-derived CDR1 and CDR2 are GTSNPN and SVGIG (reference sequence). The CDR3 spans 14 residues. This CDR3 reads CAWHRSSSGNTIYF. CDR3 bases: TGTGCCTGGCACCGATCCAGCTCTGGAAACACCATATATTTT.

This clone was recorded only once. The CDR3 protein is CASSIGQGITDTQYF. As DNA, the CDR3 is TGTGCCAGTAGTATAGGACAGGGAATCACAGATACGCAGTATTTT. The rearrangement uses TRBV19 and TRBJ2-3; 7 nucleotides align to TRBD1. The germline V gene encodes CDR1 LNHDA and CDR2 SQIVND (reference sequence). The CDR3 extends over 15 amino acids. The V and J ends lost 1 base and 2 bases, in that order; junction bases with no gene match: 3.

The chain uses TRBV19 and TRBJ1-2; 10 bases are shared with TRBD1. The J segment lost 10 bases and the V segment lost 3 bases, leaving 8 bases of the junction unmatched. Germline loops: CDR1 LNHDA, CDR2 SQIVND (reference sequence). The CDR3 has 14 amino acids. CDR3 in DNA: TGTGCCAGTAGTATTGCCGGACAGGGGGGCGTCTACACCTTC. This encodes CASSIAGQGGVYTF.

This chain uses TRBV2 with TRBJ1-5; D unresolved. V shed 4 bases and J shed 4 bases, with 5 bases lying between them. Germline V gene sequence: CDR1 SNHLY, CDR2 FYNNEI. The CDR3 contains 12 residues. Here the CDR3 reads CASSAGNQPQHF. The CDR3 bases are TGTGCCAGCAGTGCGGGGAATCAGCCCCAGCATTTT.

This rearrangement joins TRBV13 to TRBJ2-1; no clear D. Trimming removed 4 bases from V and 0 bases from J, with 10 bases in between. The CDR3 sequence is 15 residues long. CDR1 and CDR2 from the germline V gene are PRHDT and FYEKMQ (reference sequence). CDR3 DNA: TGTGCCAGCAGCTCAGACATGCCCTCCTACAATGAGCAGTTCTTC. This translates into CASSSDMPSYNEQFF.

The rearrangement uses TRBV7-2 and TRBJ1-2, with TRBD1 matching over 8 bases. With 1 base clipped from V and 7 bases from J, the junction kept 2 bases outside the gene matches. The CDR3 consists of 13 residues. The germline V gene encodes CDR1 SGHTA and CDR2 FQGNSA. CDR3 nucleotides: TGTGCCAGCAGCTTAGTAACAGGGGGTGGCTACACCTTC. Translation: CASSLVTGGGYTF. Full variable domain (missing parts from reference TRBV7-2 and TRBJ1-2): GAGVSQSPSNKVTEKGKDVELRCDPISGHTALYWYRQSLGQGLEFLIYFQGNSAPDKSGLPSDRFSAERTGGSVSTLTIQRTQQEDSAVYLCASSLVTGGGYTFGSGTRLTVV.